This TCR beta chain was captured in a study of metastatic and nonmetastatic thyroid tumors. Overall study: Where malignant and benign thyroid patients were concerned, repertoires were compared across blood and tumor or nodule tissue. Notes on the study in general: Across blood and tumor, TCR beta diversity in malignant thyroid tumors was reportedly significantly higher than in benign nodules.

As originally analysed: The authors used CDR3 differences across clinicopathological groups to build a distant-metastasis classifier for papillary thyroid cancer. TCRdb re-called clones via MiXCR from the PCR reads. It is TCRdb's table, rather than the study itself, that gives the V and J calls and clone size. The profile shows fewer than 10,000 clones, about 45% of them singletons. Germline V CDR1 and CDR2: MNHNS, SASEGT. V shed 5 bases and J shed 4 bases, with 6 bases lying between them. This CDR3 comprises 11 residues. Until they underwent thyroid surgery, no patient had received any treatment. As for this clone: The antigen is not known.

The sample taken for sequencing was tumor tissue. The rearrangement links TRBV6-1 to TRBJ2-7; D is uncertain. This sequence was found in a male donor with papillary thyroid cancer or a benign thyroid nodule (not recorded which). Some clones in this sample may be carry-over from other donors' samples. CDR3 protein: CASSISYEQYF. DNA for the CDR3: TGTGCCAGCAGTATCTCTTACGAGCAGTACTTC.